This entry lists 9 T cell receptor beta chains sequenced from one sample in a study of CD8 T cells in Susac syndrome. After extraction with the RNeasy kit, about 0.5 to 1 ug of the RNA was reverse transcribed using random hexamers. TCRdb redid the calling of the immunoSEQ multiplex PCR reads with MiXCR, one entry per CDR3 protein. The sample contains a few hundred thousand distinct CDR3 sequences, approximately 85% of which appear only once. Sequencing input: CD8+ T cells from PBMCs. Every receptor here comes from a human donor with multiple sclerosis.

The V gene is TRBV3-1, the J gene TRBJ2-5; D tentatively reads TRBD1 or TRBD2 (6 bases each). The V gene lost 1 base and the J gene lost 5 bases, with 11 bases spanning the gap. Germline-derived CDR1 and CDR2 are LGHDT and YNNKEL (reference sequence). The CDR3 has 14 amino acids. CDR3 sequence (DNA): TGTGCCAGCAGCCAAGCGGGGGACACCGAGACCCAGTACTTC. Translated: CASSQAGDTETQYF.

The chain combines TRBV30 with TRBJ2-2, with unresolved D. CDR3 size: 12 residues. The germline V gene has CDR1 GTSNPN and CDR2 SVGIG (reference sequence). V lost 0 bases and J 4 bases, leaving 3 bases between the germline ends. CDR3 residues: CAWSVRTGELFF. The CDR3 DNA follows: TGTGCCTGGAGTGTACGCACCGGGGAGCTGTTTTTT.

The chain carries TRBV27 and TRBJ2-7, with 10 bases identical to TRBD2. In germline, CDR1 is MNHEY, CDR2 SMNVEV (reference sequence). V lost 3 bases and J lost 2; bases outside the gene matches: 7. This CDR3 comprises 16 residues. CDR3 loop: CASSFGLAEIPYEQYF. As DNA, the CDR3 is TGTGCCAGCAGTTTTGGACTAGCGGAGATCCCCTACGAGCAGTACTTC.

This chain uses TRBV15 with TRBJ2-7, with 7 bases fitting TRBD1. V lost 4 bases and J lost 0; bases outside the gene matches: 6. Germline values: CDR1 LNHNV, CDR2 YYDKDF (reference sequence). The CDR3 consists of 15 residues. CDR3 sequence: CATSISRDSSYEQYF. Written as DNA, the CDR3 is TGTGCCACCAGCATTTCCCGGGACAGCTCCTACGAGCAGTACTTC.

The chain has TRBV27 and TRBJ2-7; D is unclear. V gave up 4 bases and J gave up 5 bases, with 12 bases separating them. This CDR3 is built from 13 residues. CDR1 MNHEY and CDR2 SMNVEV come from the germline V gene (reference sequence). The chain's CDR3 is CASSSLGRDEQYF. CDR3 nucleotide sequence: TGTGCCAGCAGTTCTTTGGGTCGGGACGAGCAGTACTTC.

The rearrangement links TRBV27 to TRBJ1-5; TRBD1 might be the D (6 bases). CDR1 MNHEY and CDR2 SMNVEV come from the germline V gene (reference sequence). V was pared by 3 bases and J by 7 bases, with 13 bases between. The CDR3 consists of 14 residues. Here the CDR3 reads CASSFSTGWQPQHF. CDR3 in DNA: TGTGCCAGCAGTTTTTCTACAGGGTGGCAGCCCCAGCATTTT.

The chain combines TRBV7-9 with TRBJ1-1; D is unresolved. This CDR3 comprises 15 residues. The germline gives CDR1 SEHNR, CDR2 FQNEAQ (reference sequence). V gave up 1 base and J gave up 13 bases, with 22 bases separating them. The CDR3 reads CASSLVSRSGLGVFF. Here the CDR3 DNA reads TGTGCCAGCAGCTTAGTGTCCAGGTCTGGCCTCGGGGTTTTCTTT.

The CDR3 DNA follows: TGTGCCAGCTGGCTAGCGGGACCAGATACGCAGTATTTT. It is translated as CASWLAGPDTQYF. The chain is built from TRBV7-8 and TRBJ2-3; TRBD2 aligns across 9 bases. Germline V gene lookup returns CDR1 SGHVS and CDR2 FQNEAQ. The CDR3 consists of 13 residues. The junction had 4 bases not matched to a gene; V was cut back by 8 bases and J by 4 bases.

The rearrangement links TRBV20-1 to TRBJ2-7; D unresolved. The CDR3 loop spans 14 amino acids. V lost 6 bases and J 4 bases, leaving 19 bases between the germline ends. The germline CDR1 and CDR2 sequences are DFQATT and SNEGSKA (reference sequence). For the CDR3, the DNA is TGCAGTGCCGCCTCCCGGGTCCCCGGATACGAGCAGTACTTC. This codes for CSAASRVPGYEQYF.